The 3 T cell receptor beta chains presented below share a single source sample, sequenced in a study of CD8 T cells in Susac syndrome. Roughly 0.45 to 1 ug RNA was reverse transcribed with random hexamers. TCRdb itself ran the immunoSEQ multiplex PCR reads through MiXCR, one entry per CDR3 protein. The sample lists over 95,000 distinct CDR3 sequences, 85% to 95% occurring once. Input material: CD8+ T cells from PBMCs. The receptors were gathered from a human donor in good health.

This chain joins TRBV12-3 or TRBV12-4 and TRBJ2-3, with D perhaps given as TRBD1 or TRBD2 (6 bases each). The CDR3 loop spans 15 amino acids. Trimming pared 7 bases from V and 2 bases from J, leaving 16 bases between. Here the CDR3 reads CASTRGGRNTDTQYF. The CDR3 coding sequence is TGTGCCAGCACGCGTGGGGGGCGTAACACAGATACGCAGTATTTT.

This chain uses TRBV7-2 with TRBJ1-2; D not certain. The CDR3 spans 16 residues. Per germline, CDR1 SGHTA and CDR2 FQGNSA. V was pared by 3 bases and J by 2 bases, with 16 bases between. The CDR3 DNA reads TGTGCCAGCAGCTTTAACCTCCCGACATCCAACTATGGCTACACCTTC. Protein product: CASSFNLPTSNYGYTF.

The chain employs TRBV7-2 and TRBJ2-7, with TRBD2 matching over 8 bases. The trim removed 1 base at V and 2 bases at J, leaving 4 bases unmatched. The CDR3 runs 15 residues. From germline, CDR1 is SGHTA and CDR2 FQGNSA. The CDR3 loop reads CASSLGAGGPYEQYF. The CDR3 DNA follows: TGTGCCAGCAGCTTAGGGGCGGGAGGACCCTACGAGCAGTACTTC.